These 8 T cell receptor beta chains were sequenced from one sample in a study of shared clonotypes between healthy human individuals. Assay used: immunoSEQ multiplex PCR; TCRdb lists only in-frame clones, some missing. The sample gives 1 million to 1.3 million clones, around 78% of which show up once; around 0.61% is in the top ten. Specimen: memory CD4+ T cells from PBMCs. Subset: CD45RA-negative fraction. Receptor source: a man between 18 and 35 years old in good health. Some clones in this sample may be carry-over from other donors' samples.

This clone was observed once. The gene calls are TRBV4-2 and TRBJ2-5; D is perhaps TRBD2 (5 bases). This CDR3 has 16 residues. The V gene lost 0 bases and the J gene lost 5 bases, with 16 bases spanning the gap. Germline V gene lookup returns CDR1 LGHNA and CDR2 YNFKEQ. The CDR3 sequence is CASSQDQARSGETQYF. The DNA for the CDR3 is TGTGCCAGCAGCCAAGATCAAGCCCGCAGCGGTGAGACCCAGTACTTC.

The chain combines TRBV5-4 with TRBJ2-7, with 10 bases that match TRBD2. The CDR3 has 16 amino acids. J was trimmed by 4 bases and V by 4 bases; bases with no gene match: 11. Germline CDR1 and CDR2: SGHNT and YYREEE (reference sequence). CDR3 residues: CASSPGLLAGEYEQYF. CDR3 bases: TGTGCCAGCAGCCCTGGACTTCTAGCGGGAGAGTACGAGCAGTACTTC.

The chain uses TRBV19 and TRBJ1-1; 7 positions agree with TRBD1. Germline V gene sequence: CDR1 LNHDA, CDR2 SQIVND (reference sequence). Losses at the gene ends were 5 bases for V and 9 bases for J; bases not matched to a gene: 9. CDR3 length equals 13 residues. The CDR3 is CASSLGTVPKAFF. The DNA for the CDR3 is TGTGCCAGTAGTCTCGGGACAGTACCGAAAGCTTTCTTT.

The CDR3 bases are TGTGCCAGCAGTCCCTACCGGACTAGCGGGAAAGAGCAGTACTTC. Protein: CASSPYRTSGKEQYF. The chain couples TRBV28 to TRBJ2-7; TRBD2 agrees at 12 bases. CDR1 and CDR2 (germline): MDHEN, SYDVKM. This CDR3 spans 15 amino acids. V trimming: 5 bases; J trimming: 7 bases; junction bases outside the gene matches: 9.

The genes are TRBV19 and TRBJ2-1, with D unresolved. The germline V gene has CDR1 LNHDA and CDR2 SQIVND (reference sequence). The CDR3 is 11 amino acids. Trimming pared 7 bases from V and 3 bases from J, leaving 4 bases between. CDR3 sequence (DNA): TGTGCCAGTAACAACTACAATGAGCAGTTCTTC. Translating gives CASNNYNEQFF.

The chain couples TRBV5-8 to TRBJ1-1, with 9 bases aligning to TRBD1. Trimming removed 2 bases from V and 3 bases from J; junction bases left unmatched: 2. The CDR3 consists of 14 residues. CDR1 and CDR2 from the germline V gene are SGHTS and YDEGEE. CDR3 amino acids: CASSFGTGYTEAFF. For the CDR3, the DNA is TGTGCCAGCAGCTTTGGGACAGGGTACACTGAAGCTTTCTTT.

Worth noting for this clone: The sample has other DNA sequences that encode this CDR3 too. V is TRBV7-2 and J is TRBJ1-2, with 7 bases identical to TRBD1. This CDR3 spans 13 amino acids. V dropped 2 bases and J dropped 4; count of bases not matched to a gene: 1. Looked up from germline, CDR1 is SGHTA and CDR2 is FQGNSA. The chain's CDR3 is CASSLRQGYGYTF. CDR3 bases: TGTGCCAGCAGCTTACGACAGGGCTATGGCTACACCTTC.

The table lists this clone with a count of one. The rearrangement joins TRBV27 to TRBJ2-4, with 7 positions matching TRBD1. V shed 5 bases and J 0 bases; nucleotides not matched to a gene: 10. The CDR3 contains 17 residues. Germline CDR1 is MNHEY and CDR2 is SMNVEV (reference sequence). The CDR3 nucleotides are TGTGCCAGCAGTCCAGGGACAGAAATACTAGCCAAAAACATTCAGTACTTC. As protein: CASSPGTEILAKNIQYF.